One sample yielded the 8 T cell receptor beta chains listed below, sequenced in a study of blood T cell repertoires in COVID-19. The table came from immunoSEQ multiplex PCR; TCRdb's copy has only in-frame clones and leaves some out. The data contain hundreds of thousands of clones, around nine tenths of them seen just once; the ten biggest clones take up approximately 1.5%. Sequenced input: PBMCs or T cells enriched from blood (not recorded which). These receptors were taken from a woman aged 45-60 years who had recovered from COVID-19.

The V gene is TRBV6-1, the J gene TRBJ2-7; D is possibly TRBD2 (6 bases). The CDR3 is made up of 14 amino acids. CDR1 MNHNS and CDR2 SASEGT come from the germline V gene. V lost 3 bases to trimming and J lost 3 bases, with 12 bases between them. CDR3 sequence: CASSDTSRFYEQYF. CDR3 DNA sequence: TGTGCCAGCAGTGATACTAGCAGATTCTACGAGCAGTACTTC.

The chain is built from TRBV6-5 and TRBJ2-1; D is uncertain. The CDR3 is 13 residues long. Germline CDR1 and CDR2: MNHEY and SVGAGI. Deletions cut 6 bases from V and 4 bases from J, with 10 bases between. The CDR3, as DNA: TGTGCCAGCAGCAGAACAGCTTACAATGAGCAGTTCTTC. Its protein product is CASSRTAYNEQFF.

V gene TRBV9 combines with J gene TRBJ1-4; possibly TRBD1 for D (6 bases). V lost 7 bases and J 4 bases, leaving 11 bases between the germline ends. Germline V gene sequence: CDR1 SGDLS, CDR2 YYNGEE. The CDR3 is made up of 13 amino acids. CDR3 DNA: TGTGCCAGCGGGGACACCCTTAATGAAAAACTGTTTTTT. Its translation: CASGDTLNEKLFF.

J is TRBJ1-1 and V is TRBV5-8; 7 bases map to TRBD1. The CDR3 loop spans 16 amino acids. Germline CDR1 and CDR2: SGHTS and YDEGEE. Germline trimming cut 4 bases from V and 0 bases from J; bases unmatched to any gene: 9. The CDR3 coding sequence is TGTGCCAGCAGCCCGTCAGGGGGGCCATTGAACACTGAAGCTTTCTTT. This sequence encodes CASSPSGGPLNTEAFF.

This chain joins TRBV19 and TRBJ1-3; unclear D gene. V lost 5 bases to trimming and J lost 2 bases, with 19 bases between them. The length of the CDR3 is 17 residues. The germline V gene encodes CDR1 LNHDA and CDR2 SQIVND (reference sequence). The CDR3 region has the DNA TGTGCCAGTAGTCTCCGCGAGGTAATTCCTACTGGAAACACCATATATTTT. Translating it yields CASSLREVIPTGNTIYF.

The genes are TRBV30 and TRBJ1-5; TRBD1 aligns across 9 bases. V shed 2 bases, J shed 6 bases, and the junction held 2 bases outside the gene matches. This CDR3 has 13 residues. Germline loops: CDR1 GTSNPN, CDR2 SVGIG (reference sequence). DNA for the CDR3: TGTGCCTGGAGTAGGGACAGGGCTCAGCCCCAGCATTTT. The encoded protein is CAWSRDRAQPQHF.

The V gene is TRBV6-2 or TRBV6-3, the J gene TRBJ2-7; no clear D gene. Germline assignment: CDR1 MNHEY and CDR2 SVGEGT. This CDR3 spans 14 amino acids. Trimming removed 2 bases from V and 2 bases from J, with 10 bases in between. The CDR3 coding sequence is TGTGCCAGCAGTTACAGGCTCAGGACCTACGAGCAGTACTTC. Translating gives CASSYRLRTYEQYF.

V usage is TRBV27 and J usage is TRBJ1-1; D perhaps matches TRBD1 (6 bases). Germline assignment: CDR1 MNHEY and CDR2 SMNVEV (reference sequence). The CDR3 length is 14 residues. With 6 bases removed from V and 1 base from J, the gap between germline ends came to 12 bases. CDR3 sequence reads: CASSWDMKNTEAFF. The CDR3, as DNA: TGTGCCAGCAGCTGGGACATGAAGAACACTGAAGCTTTCTTT.